The clone carrying this T cell receptor beta chain registers medium-sized by frequency. Antigen unknown. Progenitor exhausted-like CD8+ memory cells (TPEX) were CCR7+ PD-1+ TIGIT+. It was by negative magnetic separation that total CD8+ T cells were enriched. Extraction drew RNA from duplicate vials of fewer than 160,000 sorted CD8+ T cells for each subset. This specimen belongs to a study of human CD8 memory T cell subsets. Germline assignment: CDR1 SGHAT and CDR2 FQNNGV. CDR3 size: 13 residues. Points from the study as a whole: Stem-like memory T cells and precursor exhausted T cells both came out with similarly high diversity, but effector memory cells did not. Stem-like memory and precursor exhausted T cell repertoires had very little in common with each other.

TCR beta was sequenced from UMI-tagged 5' RACE libraries. TCRdb reprocessed the 5' RACE reads, keeping one entry per CDR3 protein, no DNA. The sample has under 7,000 distinct CDR3 sequences, and its top ten clones hold 21%. The sequence came from a human donor in good health. This chain joins TRBV11-2 and TRBJ2-7; TCRdb indicates TRBD1, and absent DNA this call remains unverified. The sequencing sample was made of CD8+ T cells from PBMCs. CDR3 region: CASSPGTDYEQYF.